This TCR beta chain was identified during a study of T cells after posttransplantation cyclophosphamide. This clone was seen a few times. Its cognate antigen is unknown. Cyclophosphamide on days +3 and +4 followed busulfan-fludarabine conditioning and a marrow graft. The germline V gene has CDR1 MNHNS and CDR2 SASEGT. This CDR3 is 15 amino acids long. V shed 1 base and J 9 bases; nucleotides not matched to a gene: 4. Sequencing used immunoSEQ multiplex PCR; TCRdb keeps in-frame clones, though not all of them. The repertoire holds thousands of clones, with around three quarters as singletons. Whole-study results and caveats: Later blood repertoires were often dominated by clones from the donor CD8+ memory compartment. TRB overlap between skin or GI tissue T cells and blood was limited. Recipient CMV seropositivity and CMV reactivation strongly tracked TRB clonality.

The sequenced sample was PBMCs, obtained after allogeneic stem cell transplant with posttransplant cyclophosphamide. The V and J genes are TRBV6-1 and TRBJ1-6; 9 positions match TRBD1. The TCR sequence derives from a male patient over 55 who received an allogeneic stem cell transplant from an unrelated donor, was CMV-positive, and had no GVHD. The graft donor may account for some of the T cells. CDR3 coding DNA: TGTGCCAGCAGTGAAGGCGGGACAGGGTCTTCACCCCTCCACTTT. Translating it yields CASSEGGTGSSPLHF.